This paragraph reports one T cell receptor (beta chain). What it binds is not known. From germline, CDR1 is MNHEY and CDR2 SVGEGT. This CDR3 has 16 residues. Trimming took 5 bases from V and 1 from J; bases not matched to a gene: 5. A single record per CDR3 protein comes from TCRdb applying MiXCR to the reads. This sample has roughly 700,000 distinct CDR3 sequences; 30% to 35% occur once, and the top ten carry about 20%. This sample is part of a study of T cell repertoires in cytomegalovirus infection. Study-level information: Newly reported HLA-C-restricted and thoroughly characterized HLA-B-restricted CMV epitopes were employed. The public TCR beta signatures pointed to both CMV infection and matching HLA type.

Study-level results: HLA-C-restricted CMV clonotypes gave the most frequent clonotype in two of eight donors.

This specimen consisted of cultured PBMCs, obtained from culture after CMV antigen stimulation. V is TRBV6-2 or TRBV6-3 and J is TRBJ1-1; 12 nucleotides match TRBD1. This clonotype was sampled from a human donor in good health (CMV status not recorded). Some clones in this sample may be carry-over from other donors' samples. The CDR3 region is CASSHGTGGANTEAFF. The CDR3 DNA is TGTGCCAGCAGTCATGGGACAGGGGGCGCGAACACTGAAGCTTTCTTT.